The source of this T cell receptor (beta chain) is a study of cytomegalovirus exposure and HLA in healthy donors. General study findings and limits: Testing in vitro showed a few CMV-associated chains specific for CMV antigens.

CDR1 is SNHLY, CDR2 FYNNEI, per germline. The CDR3 has 12 residues. V was shortened by 2 bases and J by 5 bases, with 6 bases between the two germline ends. Concerning this clone itself: The antigen is undetermined.

60 Vbeta and 13 Jbeta primers were used in PCR. In the authors' workflow: The count from a later analysis was some 76 million unique TCR beta chains, some 11 million of them shared. Method: immunoSEQ multiplex PCR; TCRdb's copy keeps in-frame clones and lacks some. V, J and clone size derive from that table, while D and trimming were established from the DNA sequence. Here the sample spans about 120,000 clones, about 80% being singletons. V and J are TRBV2 and TRBJ1-1; D is perhaps TRBD1 (5 bases). The sequenced sample was PBMCs. This clonotype was obtained from a female donor in good health and CMV-seronegative. CDR3 sequence: CASSERGTEAFF. CDR3 bases: TGTGCCAGCAGTGAAAGGGGTACTGAAGCTTTCTTT.